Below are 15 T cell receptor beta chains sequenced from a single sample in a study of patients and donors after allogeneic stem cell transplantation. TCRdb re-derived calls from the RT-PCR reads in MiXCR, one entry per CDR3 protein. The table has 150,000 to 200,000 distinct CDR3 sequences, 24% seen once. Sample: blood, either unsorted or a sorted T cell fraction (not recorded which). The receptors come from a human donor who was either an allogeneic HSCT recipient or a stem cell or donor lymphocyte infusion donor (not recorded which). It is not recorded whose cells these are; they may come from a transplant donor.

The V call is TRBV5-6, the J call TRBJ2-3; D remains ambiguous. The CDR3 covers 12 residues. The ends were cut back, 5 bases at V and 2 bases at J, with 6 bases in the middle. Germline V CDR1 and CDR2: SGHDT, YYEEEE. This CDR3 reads CASSHNTDTQYF. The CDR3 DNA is TGTGCCAGCAGTCACAACACAGATACGCAGTATTTT. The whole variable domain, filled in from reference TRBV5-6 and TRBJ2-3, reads DAGVTQSPTHLIKTRGQQVTLRCSPKSGHDTVSWYQQALGQGPQFIFQYYEEEERQRGNFPDRFSGHQFPNYSSELNVNALLLGDSALYLCASSHNTDTQYFGPGTRLTVL.

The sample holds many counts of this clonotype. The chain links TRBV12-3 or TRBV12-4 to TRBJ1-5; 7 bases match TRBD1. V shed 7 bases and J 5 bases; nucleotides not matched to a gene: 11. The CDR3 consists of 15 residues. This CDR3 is CASTKTGSHHQPQHF. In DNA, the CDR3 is TGTGCCAGCACAAAGACAGGGTCACACCATCAGCCCCAGCATTTT.

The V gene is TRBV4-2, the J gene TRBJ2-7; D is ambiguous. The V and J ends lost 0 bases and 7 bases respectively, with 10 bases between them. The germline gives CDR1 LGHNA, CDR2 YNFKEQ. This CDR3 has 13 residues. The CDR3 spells CASSQDLLREQYF. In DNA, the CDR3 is TGTGCCAGCAGCCAAGATCTTTTGAGAGAGCAGTACTTC.

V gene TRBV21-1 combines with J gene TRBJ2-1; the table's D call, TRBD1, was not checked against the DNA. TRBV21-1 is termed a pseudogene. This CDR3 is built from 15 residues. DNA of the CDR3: TGTGCCAGCACCAGTCCCGGGACAGGGTTTGGTGAGCAGTTCTTC. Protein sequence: CASTSPGTGFGEQFF.

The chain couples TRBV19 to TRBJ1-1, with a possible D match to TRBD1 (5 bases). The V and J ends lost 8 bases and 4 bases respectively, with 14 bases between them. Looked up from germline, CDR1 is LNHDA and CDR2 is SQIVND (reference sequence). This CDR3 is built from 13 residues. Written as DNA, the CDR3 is TGTGCCAGTTGGGGTTTGGGGGGCACTGAAGCTTTCTTT. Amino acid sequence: CASWGLGGTEAFF.

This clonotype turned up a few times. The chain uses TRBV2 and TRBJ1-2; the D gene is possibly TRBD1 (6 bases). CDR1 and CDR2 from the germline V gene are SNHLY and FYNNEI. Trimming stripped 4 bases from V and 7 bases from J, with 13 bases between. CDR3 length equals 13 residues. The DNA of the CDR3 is TGTGCCAGCAGTGGGACAGCCTATCGTGGCTACACCTTC. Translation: CASSGTAYRGYTF.

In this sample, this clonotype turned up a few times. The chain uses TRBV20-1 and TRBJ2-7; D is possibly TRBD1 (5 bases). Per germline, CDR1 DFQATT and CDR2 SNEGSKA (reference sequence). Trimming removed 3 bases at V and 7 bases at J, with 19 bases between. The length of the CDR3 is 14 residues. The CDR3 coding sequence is TGCAGTGCTAGTTCGGCTGTAGGGGTGGGGGAGCAGTACTTC. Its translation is CSASSAVGVGEQYF.

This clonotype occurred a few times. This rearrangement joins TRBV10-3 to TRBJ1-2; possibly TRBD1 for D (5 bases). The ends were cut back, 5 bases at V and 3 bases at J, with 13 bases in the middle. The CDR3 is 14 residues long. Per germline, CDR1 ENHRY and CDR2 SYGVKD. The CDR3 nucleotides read TGTGCCATCAGTAGACAGCCTGGGGACTATGGCTACACCTTC. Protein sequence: CAISRQPGDYGYTF.

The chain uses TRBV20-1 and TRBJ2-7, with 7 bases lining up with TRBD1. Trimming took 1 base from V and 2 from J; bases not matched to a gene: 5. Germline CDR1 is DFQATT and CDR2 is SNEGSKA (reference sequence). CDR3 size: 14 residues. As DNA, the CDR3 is TGCAGTGCTAGAGCCGGGACAGAGACCTACGAGCAGTACTTC. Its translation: CSARAGTETYEQYF.

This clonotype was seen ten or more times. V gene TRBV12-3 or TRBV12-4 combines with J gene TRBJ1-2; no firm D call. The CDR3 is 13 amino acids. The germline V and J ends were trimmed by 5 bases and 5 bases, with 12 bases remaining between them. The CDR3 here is CASSPEWGYGYTF. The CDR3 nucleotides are TGTGCCAGCAGTCCAGAATGGGGTTATGGCTACACCTTC.

The CDR3 DNA is TGCGCCAGCAGCTTGGTTGACAGCCAATATGGCTACACCTTC. Its protein is CASSLVDSQYGYTF. V gene TRBV5-1 combines with J gene TRBJ1-2; D might be TRBD1 (5 bases). This CDR3 is 14 amino acids long. Trimming removed 0 bases at V and 5 bases at J, with 11 bases between. CDR1 is SGHRS, CDR2 YFSETQ, per germline.

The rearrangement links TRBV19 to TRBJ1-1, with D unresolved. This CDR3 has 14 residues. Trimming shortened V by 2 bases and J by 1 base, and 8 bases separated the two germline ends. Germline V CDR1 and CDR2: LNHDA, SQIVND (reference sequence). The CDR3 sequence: CASSIFPTNTEAFF. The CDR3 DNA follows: TGTGCCAGTAGTATATTCCCAACGAACACTGAAGCTTTCTTT.

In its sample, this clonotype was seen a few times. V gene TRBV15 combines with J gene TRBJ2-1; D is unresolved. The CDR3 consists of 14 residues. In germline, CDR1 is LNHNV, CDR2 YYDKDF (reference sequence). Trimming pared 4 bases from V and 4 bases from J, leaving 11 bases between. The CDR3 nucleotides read TGTGCCACCAGCAATGACGTACGGTACAATGAGCAGTTCTTC. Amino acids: CATSNDVRYNEQFF.

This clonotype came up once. CDR3 loop: CASRPGTEKETQYF. Here the CDR3 DNA reads TGTGCCAGCAGACCCGGGACAGAAAAAGAGACCCAGTACTTC. V and J are TRBV12-3 or TRBV12-4 and TRBJ2-5, with 7 bases fitting TRBD1. The CDR3 length is 14 residues. Trimming took 6 bases from V and 3 from J; bases not matched to a gene: 7.

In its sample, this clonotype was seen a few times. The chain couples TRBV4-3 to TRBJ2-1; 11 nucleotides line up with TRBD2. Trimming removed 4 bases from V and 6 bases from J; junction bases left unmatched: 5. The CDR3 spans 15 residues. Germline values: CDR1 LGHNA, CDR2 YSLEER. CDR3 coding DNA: TGCGCCAGCAGCCGACTAGCGGGGTCCGTCAATGAGCAGTTCTTC. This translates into CASSRLAGSVNEQFF.